This T cell receptor beta chain was profiled in a study of radiation and T cells in renal cell carcinoma. Indicated time point: baseline pretreatment blood. Treatment denoted: 15 Gy SBRT to primary tumor, nephrectomy 4 weeks later. Serial blood draws occurred at baseline and 2 and 4 weeks post-SBRT. This renal cell carcinoma was of the clear cell type. Germline V CDR1 and CDR2: WSHSY, SAAADI. This CDR3 is built from 12 residues. Trimming left V 7 bases short and J 5 bases short, with 11 bases between. The data were produced by immunoSEQ multiplex PCR, yet TCRdb's version contains in-frame clones alone and is incomplete. Seen here are 150,000 or so clones, 75% to 90% observed once, and the top ten hold around 25%. As to this clone: Its specificity is unknown.

Broader study findings: Baseline intratumoral clonotype presence is unknown without pretreatment biopsies. Top tumor clonotypes rose in blood 2 weeks post-radiation, then contracted.

The material sequenced was blood, taken from a patient whose treatment included radiotherapy and nephrectomy. The chain couples TRBV10-2 to TRBJ2-5; no firm D call. This TCR was recovered from a woman between 50 and 59 years old with renal cell carcinoma. In nucleotides, the CDR3 is TGCGCCAGCACCCCAAGTGGTGAGACCCAGTACTTC. This translates into CASTPSGETQYF.